A single sample gave rise to the 20 T cell receptor beta chains below, sequenced in a study of blood T cell repertoires in COVID-19. Produced via immunoSEQ multiplex PCR; TCRdb's table is partial and in-frame only. This table has roughly 87,000 clones, around three quarters appearing once. The material sequenced was peripheral blood. Every receptor here comes from a woman between 45 and 65 years old with acute or convalescent COVID-19.

V is TRBV18 and J is TRBJ1-4; D is ambiguous. CDR3 length: 16 residues. Trimming took 3 bases from V and 5 from J, leaving 16 bases between them. Per the germline V gene, CDR1 is KGHSH and CDR2 is LQKENI. CDR3 protein: CASSPNGQAGNEKLFF. Here the CDR3 DNA reads TGTGCCAGCTCACCCAACGGGCAGGCGGGGAATGAAAAACTGTTTTTT.

The chain joins TRBV7-9 to TRBJ2-1; 11 nucleotides match TRBD1. The CDR3 runs 14 residues. Trimming took 4 bases from V and 10 from J; bases not matched to a gene: 6. Germline assignment: CDR1 SEHNR and CDR2 FQNEAQ (reference sequence). The CDR3 DNA reads as TGTGCCAGCAGCTGGACAGGGGGCGACCCAGAGCAGTTCTTC. Its translation is CASSWTGGDPEQFF.

The chain joins TRBV7-9 to TRBJ2-7; 7 bases map to TRBD2. The CDR3 has 13 residues. Germline assignment: CDR1 SEHNR and CDR2 FQNEAQ (reference sequence). Unmatched junction bases numbered 3, after V lost 4 bases and J lost 3 bases. The CDR3 DNA follows: TGTGCCAGCAGCTCCCGGGACTACTACGAGCAGTACTTC. It yields the protein CASSSRDYYEQYF. The full variable domain, rest sourced from reference TRBV7-9 and TRBJ2-7, is DTGVSQNPRHKITKRGQNVTFRCDPISEHNRLYWYRQTLGQGPEFLTYFQNEAQLEKSRLLSDRFSAERPKGSFSTLEIQRTEQGDSAMYLCASSSRDYYEQYFGPGTRLTVT.

This chain's CDR3 is CASSPDTYEQYF. The CDR3, as DNA: TGTGCCAGCTCCCCGGACACTTACGAGCAGTACTTC. The rearrangement uses TRBV18 and TRBJ2-7; weak D call: TRBD1 (5 bases). V was trimmed by 6 bases and J by 4 bases, leaving 10 bases between them. CDR1 and CDR2 from the germline V gene are KGHSH and LQKENI. The CDR3 has 12 amino acids.

This chain uses TRBV28 with TRBJ1-2; TRBD1 agrees at 9 bases. V dropped 5 bases and J dropped 4; count of bases not matched to a gene: 8. Germline CDR1 reads MDHEN; CDR2 reads SYDVKM. The CDR3 consists of 15 residues. CDR3 bases: TGTGCCAGCAGTAAAGTCACAGGGGGCAGCTATGGCTACACCTTC. This encodes CASSKVTGGSYGYTF.

V and J are TRBV6-5 and TRBJ2-7; 7 nucleotides match TRBD1. Germline V gives CDR1 MNHEY, CDR2 SVGAGI. The CDR3 runs to 14 residues. J was trimmed by 5 bases and V by 3 bases; bases with no gene match: 7. The CDR3 is CASSYYDRVNEQYF. The DNA for the CDR3 is TGTGCCAGCAGTTATTACGACAGGGTAAACGAGCAGTACTTC.

This clone was picked up a small number of times. V and J are TRBV7-3 and TRBJ2-1; 9 bases are shared with TRBD2. Per the germline V gene, CDR1 is SGHTA and CDR2 is FQGTGA. The V gene end was trimmed by 3 bases and the J gene end by 5 bases; junction bases not matched to a gene: 8. This CDR3 is 16 amino acids long. CDR3 nucleotides: TGTGCCAGCAGCTTTCTCAGCGGGGGGCTGAACAATGAGCAGTTCTTC. It codes for CASSFLSGGLNNEQFF. Full variable domain (rest looked up from reference TRBV7-3 and TRBJ2-1): GAGVSQTPSNKVTEKGKYVELRCDPISGHTALYWYRQSLGQGPEFLIYFQGTGAADDSGLPNDRFFAVRPEGSVSTLKIQRTERGDSAVYLCASSFLSGGLNNEQFFGPGTRLTVL.

This clone came up a few times. The CDR3 DNA reads as TGTGCCAGCAGCTCCACACATAGGGGGTTCTCTAAGGCCTACGAGCAGTACTTC. It encodes CASSSTHRGFSKAYEQYF. This rearrangement joins TRBV11-2 to TRBJ2-7; possible D gene TRBD1, 6 bases. There are 18 residues in the CDR3. Germline CDR1 and CDR2: SGHAT and FQNNGV. Between the trimmed V and J ends, which lost 4 bases and 2 bases, there was a span of 24 bases.

The V call is TRBV28, the J call TRBJ2-7; possibly TRBD2 for D (6 bases). CDR1 is MDHEN and CDR2 is SYDVKM in the germline V gene. The V end was cut by 6 bases, the J end by 2 bases, with 17 bases between. The CDR3 is made up of 15 amino acids. The DNA for the CDR3 is TGTGCCAGCAGCTCTTCGGTGGAGGGAACCTACGAGCAGTACTTC. It specifies CASSSSVEGTYEQYF.

The chain uses TRBV28 and TRBJ1-5; TRBD1 might be the D (5 bases). The germline V and J ends were trimmed by 6 bases and 2 bases, with 17 bases remaining between them. Germline V gene data show CDR1 as MDHEN and CDR2 as SYDVKM. The CDR3 covers 16 residues. DNA for the CDR3: TGTGCCAGCAGGGTAGAAGGACAAAGCGGCAATCAGCCCCAGCATTTT. Translating it yields CASRVEGQSGNQPQHF.

This chain uses TRBV7-2 with TRBJ2-1, with D unresolved. CDR1 and CDR2 (germline): SGHTA, FQGNSA. Trimming left V 4 bases short and J 8 bases short, with 12 bases between. The CDR3 extends over 13 amino acids. CDR3 protein: CASSSPVVDEQFF. The CDR3 DNA sequence: TGTGCCAGCAGCTCCCCCGTCGTCGATGAGCAGTTCTTC.

The rearrangement joins TRBV6-5 to TRBJ1-2; 8 nucleotides agree with TRBD1. J was trimmed by 7 bases and V by 3 bases; bases with no gene match: 13. Germline CDR1 is MNHEY and CDR2 is SVGAGI. The length of the CDR3 is 16 residues. The CDR3 DNA sequence: TGTGCCAGCAGTTATGATATGATGCAGGGGGCGGGTGGCTACACCTTC. Translating it yields CASSYDMMQGAGGYTF.

The rearrangement joins TRBV9 to TRBJ2-2; D call uncertain. CDR1 and CDR2 from the germline V gene are SGDLS and YYNGEE. The CDR3 covers 14 residues. The V end lost 0 bases, the J end lost 7 bases, and 10 bases lay between the germline ends. As DNA, the CDR3 is TGTGCCAGCAGCGTAGGAACAGTCAACGGGGAGCTGTTTTTT. Protein: CASSVGTVNGELFF.

This clone was seen just once. V and J are TRBV6-2 or TRBV6-3 and TRBJ1-5; D is unclear. Looked up from germline, CDR1 is MNHEY and CDR2 is SVGEGT. CDR3 size: 15 residues. V lost 1 base to trimming and J lost 3 bases, with 10 bases between them. Here the CDR3 reads CASSYFEGSNQPQHF. CDR3 sequence (DNA): TGTGCCAGCAGTTACTTTGAGGGCTCCAATCAGCCCCAGCATTTT.

The V call is TRBV2, the J call TRBJ1-5; TRBD1 agrees at 11 bases. Germline trimming cut 0 bases from V and 3 bases from J; bases unmatched to any gene: 4. There are 17 residues in the CDR3. CDR1 is SNHLY, CDR2 FYNNEI, per germline. The CDR3 DNA is TGTGCCAGCAGTGAAGCTGTAGGACAGGGGGCCAATCAGCCCCAGCATTTT. Translated: CASSEAVGQGANQPQHF.

This clone was detected only once. The chain has TRBV28 and TRBJ1-4, with TRBD1 identical over 8 bases. Germline V gives CDR1 MDHEN, CDR2 SYDVKM. V gave up 4 bases and J gave up 7 bases; unmatched junction bases: 8. The CDR3 totals 15 residues. CDR3 coding DNA: TGTGCCAGCAGTTCCCAGACAGGGGTGGCTGAAAAACTGTTTTTT. It specifies CASSSQTGVAEKLFF.

The J gene is TRBJ1-3, the V gene TRBV28; TRBD1 is a possible D gene (5 bases). The V end was cut by 7 bases, the J end by 4 bases, with 14 bases between. The germline gives CDR1 MDHEN, CDR2 SYDVKM. The CDR3 is made up of 14 amino acids. CDR3 region: CASISGTGGNTIYF. The CDR3 DNA sequence: TGTGCCAGCATCTCCGGGACTGGGGGAAACACCATATATTTT.

This clone has just a few counts. The chain combines TRBV11-2 with TRBJ2-3; D is possibly TRBD2 (5 bases). CDR1 and CDR2 (germline): SGHAT, FQNNGV. V was trimmed by 7 bases and J by 2 bases, leaving 13 bases between them. The CDR3 runs to 14 residues. CDR3 region: CASTKPGYTDTQYF. As DNA, the CDR3 is TGTGCCAGCACCAAGCCGGGGTACACAGATACGCAGTATTTT.

This rearrangement joins TRBV5-6 to TRBJ1-1; tentatively, D is TRBD1 (6 bases). V lost 3 bases and J 11 bases, leaving 14 bases between the germline ends. CDR1 SGHDT and CDR2 YYEEEE come from the germline V gene. The CDR3 sequence is 12 residues long. CDR3: CASSSDSSRAFF. The CDR3 nucleotides read TGTGCCAGCAGCTCGGACAGTTCCCGGGCTTTCTTT.

This sequence joins TRBV19 and TRBJ1-5; no clear D gene. The CDR3 runs to 13 residues. Germline V gene sequence: CDR1 LNHDA, CDR2 SQIVND (reference sequence). Deletions cut 7 bases from V and 5 bases from J, with 12 bases between. The CDR3 nucleotides read TGTGCCAGTAACGGGAATTTTCATCAGCCCCAGCATTTT. This codes for CASNGNFHQPQHF. The full variable domain, in which reference TRBV19 and TRBJ1-5 provide the parts outside the CDR3, is DGGITQSPKYLFRKEGQNVTLSCEQNLNHDAMYWYRQDPGQGLRLIYYSQIVNDFQKGDIAEGYSVSREKKESFPLTVTSAQKNPTAFYLCASNGNFHQPQHFGDGTRLSIL.